Detailed here is one T cell receptor beta chain. The PCR ran on 60 Vbeta and 13 Jbeta primers. The protocol was immunoSEQ multiplex PCR, while the TCRdb copy is restricted to in-frame clones and leaves out a portion. Counted here are about 160,000 clones, approximately 74% occurring once; the ten biggest clones make up 2.5% to 3%. The entry originates in a study of cytomegalovirus exposure and HLA in healthy donors. Study-wide context: Earlier sequencing of 150 million to 200 million T cells yielded around 120 million unique TCR beta sequences.

The sequence was collected from a woman in her 30s in good health and CMV-seronegative. Sequencing was done on a sample of PBMCs.

The CDR3 coding sequence is TGTGCCACCAGAACGGGCCGGGAGTACACAGATACGCAGTATTTT. Its protein product is CATRTGREYTDTQYF. V and J are TRBV15 and TRBJ2-3; tentative D call: TRBD2 (6 bases). Trimming stripped 6 bases from V and 2 bases from J, with 15 bases between. Per germline, CDR1 LNHNV and CDR2 YYDKDF (reference sequence). The CDR3 has 15 residues.